The 12 T cell receptor beta chains given below trace back to one sample, sequenced in a study of blood T cell repertoires in COVID-19. Clones were sequenced by immunoSEQ multiplex PCR, and TCRdb holds only the in-frame ones, with some missing. The sample records fewer than 400,000 clones, around 82% being singletons. The sequenced sample was peripheral blood. These receptors originate from a man in his thirties or forties with active or convalescent COVID-19.

This chain links TRBV25-1 with TRBJ2-1; perhaps TRBD1 as D (5 bases). Germline V gives CDR1 MGHDK, CDR2 SYGVNS. V lost 2 bases and J lost 13, with 12 bases in between. The CDR3 totals 12 residues. The CDR3 DNA follows: TGTGCCAGCAGTGAACCAGGGTCCCCCCAGTTCTTC. Protein: CASSEPGSPQFF. Drawing the rest from reference TRBV25-1 and TRBJ2-1, the complete variable domain is EADIYQTPRYLVIGTGKKITLECSQTMGHDKMYWYQQDPGMELHLIHYSYGVNSTEKGDLSSESTVSRIRTEHFPLTLESARPSHTSQYLCASSEPGSPQFFGPGTRLTVL.

V and J are TRBV18 and TRBJ2-1; 7 nucleotides match TRBD1. Trimming at V came to 3 bases and at J to 7 bases, leaving 15 bases not matched to a gene. Germline CDR1 is KGHSH and CDR2 is LQKENI. This CDR3 spans 17 amino acids. The CDR3 protein is CASSPTGPGTERNEQFF. The CDR3 bases are TGTGCCAGCTCACCGACAGGACCAGGGACAGAACGGAATGAGCAGTTCTTC.

V and J are TRBV7-9 and TRBJ1-1; 8 bases are a match to TRBD1. There are 15 residues in the CDR3. The trim removed 3 bases at V and 7 bases at J, leaving 10 bases unmatched. Germline lookup yields CDR1 SEHNR and CDR2 FQNEAQ (reference sequence). As DNA, the CDR3 is TGTGCCAGCAGCTTTCCAGGGGGCGAGGGGTTTGAAGCTTTCTTT. This encodes CASSFPGGEGFEAFF.

This clone has more than one count but fewer than ten. The chain uses TRBV19 and TRBJ1-1, with D possibly being TRBD1 (5 bases). The CDR3 is 13 residues long. Between the trimmed V and J ends, which lost 8 bases and 1 base, there was a span of 11 bases. Germline CDR1 and CDR2: LNHDA and SQIVND (reference sequence). The CDR3 sequence: CASERQQNTEAFF. DNA for the CDR3: TGTGCCAGTGAGAGACAGCAGAACACTGAAGCTTTCTTT.

The chain carries TRBV2 and TRBJ1-1, with D unresolved. The CDR3 sequence is 13 residues long. The V end lost 3 bases, the J end lost 11 bases, and 16 bases lay between the germline ends. From germline, CDR1 is SNHLY and CDR2 FYNNEI. The DNA for the CDR3 is TGTGCCAGCAGTGATAGCGGTTGGCGTAAGGCTTTCTTT. It encodes CASSDSGWRKAFF.

CDR3 protein: CASSYRTRYQETQYF. CDR3 coding DNA: TGCGCCAGCAGCTACAGGACAAGATACCAAGAGACCCAGTACTTC. V usage is TRBV5-1 and J usage is TRBJ2-5; a weak D match, TRBD1 (5 bases). The V end was cut by 3 bases, the J end by 0 bases, with 12 bases between. Per germline, CDR1 SGHRS and CDR2 YFSETQ. The CDR3 length is 15 residues.

The rearrangement uses TRBV7-3 and TRBJ1-2; TRBD1 is a possible D gene (6 bases). The ends were cut back, 5 bases at V and 7 bases at J, with 14 bases in the middle. The CDR3 spans 13 residues. Germline V gene lookup returns CDR1 SGHTA and CDR2 FQGTGA. The CDR3 protein is CASSPQGNGGYTF. Written as DNA, the CDR3 is TGTGCCAGCAGCCCGCAGGGGAATGGTGGCTACACCTTC.

The chain couples TRBV24-1 to TRBJ2-7; the D is unclear. This CDR3 region has 14 residues. Germline V lookup: CDR1 KGHDR, CDR2 SFDVKD. Trimming cost V 9 bases and J 1 base, with 15 bases left between them. The chain's CDR3 is CATGRLVKSYEQYF. CDR3 in DNA: TGTGCCACCGGCCGATTGGTGAAATCCTACGAGCAGTACTTC.

This clone was recorded once. The J gene is TRBJ1-2, the V gene TRBV4-3; TRBD1 is a possible D gene (6 bases). V gave up 1 base and J gave up 6 bases, with 18 bases separating them. Germline V gene sequence: CDR1 LGHNA, CDR2 YSLEER. CDR3 length: 16 amino acids. The CDR3 DNA is TGCGCCAGCAGCCAAGGGCAGACAGGAACCTTAAATGGCTACACCTTC. Translation gives CASSQGQTGTLNGYTF.

The V and J genes are TRBV2 and TRBJ2-1; the D is unclear. V was shortened by 7 bases and J by 9 bases, with 16 bases between the two germline ends. CDR3 length: 13 residues. In germline, CDR1 is SNHLY, CDR2 FYNNEI. As DNA, the CDR3 is TGTGCCAGCATGATTACCCGAGGCGGTGAGCAGTTCTTC. It codes for CASMITRGGEQFF.

The chain is built from TRBV21-1 and TRBJ1-6. TRBV21-1 is flagged as a pseudogene. The CDR3 covers 14 residues. The CDR3 region is CASTPTQYNSPLHF. DNA of the CDR3: TGTGCCAGCACTCCGACTCAGTATAATTCACCCCTCCACTTT.

The chain employs TRBV5-8 and TRBJ1-1; D is unclear. V lost 4 bases to trimming and J lost 4 bases, with 11 bases between them. The length of the CDR3 is 13 residues. From germline, CDR1 is SGHTS and CDR2 YDEGEE. The CDR3 nucleotides are TGTGCCAGCAGCCTTCTTCGGGGCACTGAAGCTTTCTTT. The encoded protein is CASSLLRGTEAFF.